Sequencing of this TCR beta chain was carried out in a study of cytomegalovirus exposure and HLA in healthy donors. Findings of the study overall: Per published reports, the classifier diagnosed cytomegalovirus status with high specificity and sensitivity. Three CMV-associated chains were confirmed in vitro to be specific for CMV antigens.

Generated by immunoSEQ multiplex PCR, the TCRdb table keeps only in-frame clones and is missing some. This sample yields 200,000 to 250,000 clones, of which over 80% are seen a single time; roughly 6% belongs to the top ten. The V and J ends lost 4 bases and 5 bases respectively, with 5 bases between them. Germline-derived CDR1 and CDR2 are DFQATT and SNEGSKA (reference sequence). This CDR3 has 10 residues. With respect to this clone: Its antigen remains unknown.

Specimen: PBMCs. The origin of this receptor is a woman under 30 in good health and CMV-seronegative. The chain joins TRBV20-1 to TRBJ1-1; D is uncertain. The CDR3 spells CSAKGTEAFF. The CDR3 DNA is TGCAGTGCTAAAGGGACTGAAGCTTTCTTT.